Shown below are 18 T cell receptor beta chains from a single sample sequenced in a study of T cells expressing NK-cell markers. TCRdb reprocessed the 5' RACE reads, keeping one entry per CDR3 protein, no DNA. This listing includes about 32,000 distinct CDR3 sequences. Source material: blood T cells: a sorted CD56 or NKG2C T cell subset, CD4+ or CD8+ T cells, or bulk PBMC T cells (not recorded which). These receptor sequences come from a woman aged 18 to 75 in good health.

The chain has TRBV4-2 and TRBJ1-1. Germline values: CDR1 LGHNA, CDR2 YNFKEQ. The CDR3 contains 14 residues. The CDR3 sequence: CASRIKHPNTEAFF.

This chain links TRBV28 with TRBJ2-7; without DNA, the TCRdb call of TRBD2 cannot be checked. Looked up from germline, CDR1 is MDHEN and CDR2 is SYDVKM. The CDR3 has 16 amino acids. The CDR3 region is CASSLRSGRASYEQYF.

V usage is TRBV29-1 and J usage is TRBJ2-7. The CDR3 is 14 amino acids. Per germline, CDR1 SQVTM and CDR2 ANQGSEA. Here the CDR3 reads CSVVLRRTTYEQYF.

The chain links TRBV11-2 to TRBJ2-1. This CDR3 is built from 12 residues. The germline V gene encodes CDR1 SGHAT and CDR2 FQNNGV. The CDR3 spells CASSLSHNEQFF.

The chain has TRBV7-8 and TRBJ1-5; the TCRdb call, TRBD1, lacks DNA for checking. Germline V gene data show CDR1 as SGHVS and CDR2 as FQNEAQ. This CDR3 contains 13 residues. The CDR3 loop is CASSLVVPGPQHF. The full variable domain, with the rest looked up from reference TRBV7-8 and TRBJ1-5, is GAGVSQSPRYKVAKRGQDVALRCDPISGHVSLFWYQQALGQGPEFLTYFQNEAQLDKSGLPSDRFFAERPEGSVSTLKIQRTQQEDSAVYLCASSLVVPGPQHFGDGTRLSIL.

This rearrangement joins TRBV20-1 to TRBJ2-1; with no DNA, the TCRdb D assignment of TRBD2 cannot be verified. The length of the CDR3 is 16 residues. Per germline, CDR1 DFQATT and CDR2 SNEGSKA (reference sequence). The CDR3 loop is CSARERPSRLYNEQFF.

This chain joins TRBV12-5 and TRBJ1-1. CDR3 size: 13 residues. Germline V gives CDR1 LGHNT, CDR2 FRNRAP. The CDR3 region is CASGLTVATEAFF.

The chain has TRBV20-1 and TRBJ2-4; TCRdb outputs TRBD1, but without DNA this stays unchecked. Germline-derived CDR1 and CDR2 are DFQATT and SNEGSKA (reference sequence). The CDR3 is 12 residues long. The CDR3 protein is CSAPGSQNIQYF.

The chain couples TRBV30 to TRBJ2-7; the TRBD1 assignment by TCRdb is unverifiable without DNA. Per germline, CDR1 GTSNPN and CDR2 SVGIG (reference sequence). This CDR3 has 12 residues. CDR3 amino acids: CAWSKGAYEQYF. Full variable domain (missing parts from reference TRBV30 and TRBJ2-7): SQTIHQWPATLVQPVGSPLSLECTVEGTSNPNLYWYRQAAGRGLQLLFYSVGIGQISSEVPQNLSASRPQDRQFILSSKKLLLSDSGFYLCAWSKGAYEQYFGPGTRLTVT.

The chain carries TRBV20-1 and TRBJ1-3; TCRdb returns TRBD1, unconfirmable since there is no DNA. Germline CDR1 DFQATT, CDR2 SNEGSKA (reference sequence). The CDR3 contains 14 residues. The CDR3 here is CSARDRDSGNTIYF.

The chain carries TRBV11-1 and TRBJ2-3; no DNA is available, so the TRBD2 call from TCRdb remains unchecked. The CDR3 has 18 amino acids. Germline-derived CDR1 and CDR2 are SGHAT and FQDESV (reference sequence). The CDR3 protein is CASSLRSGGNKSTDTQYF.

The chain recombines TRBV25-1 with TRBJ2-2; TCRdb returns TRBD1, unconfirmable since there is no DNA. Germline lookup yields CDR1 MGHDK and CDR2 SYGVNS. This CDR3 contains 14 residues. The CDR3: CASSELGDTGELFF.

The V gene is TRBV12-3 or TRBV12-4, the J gene TRBJ2-1. This CDR3 is built from 12 residues. The CDR3 sequence is CASSFVFGEQFF.

The V call is TRBV20-1, the J call TRBJ2-7; TCRdb designates TRBD2, a call that cannot be tested without DNA. The germline CDR1 and CDR2 sequences are DFQATT and SNEGSKA (reference sequence). The CDR3 spans 13 residues. CDR3: CSASGTSTYEQYF.

The rearrangement uses TRBV5-1 and TRBJ2-2; TCRdb reports TRBD1, a call that lacks DNA to check it against. This CDR3 has 17 amino acids. Germline CDR1 SGHRS, CDR2 YFSETQ. This chain's CDR3 is CASSSLLGTGSTGELFF.

The V call is TRBV5-1, the J call TRBJ2-6. The CDR3 consists of 17 residues. Germline V gene data show CDR1 as SGHRS and CDR2 as YFSETQ. This chain's CDR3 is CASSLDRGGPGANVLTF.

The chain is built from TRBV4-1 and TRBJ2-3; the D gene TCRdb calls, TRBD2, cannot be checked with no DNA. The CDR3 runs to 15 residues. Germline loops: CDR1 MGHRA, CDR2 YSYEKL. The CDR3 is CASSQTRGATDTQYF.

The rearrangement links TRBV9 to TRBJ1-1; TCRdb's D call, TRBD1, is unchecked because there is no DNA. In germline, CDR1 is SGDLS, CDR2 YYNGEE. The CDR3 consists of 16 residues. CDR3 region: CASSVDSSGTITEAFF.